This T cell receptor (beta chain) is from a study of blood T cell repertoires in COVID-19 (dated by TCRdb to about 2020). Context from the whole study: ImmuneRACE Cohort 3 recovered participants were defined by two consecutive negative NP/OP PCR tests, healthcare professional clearance, or symptom resolution. HLA class I and class II types, where available, came from metadata supplied by the sample provider rather than from assay-based typing. A freely available public database, intended as a resource for researchers studying the immune response to SARS-CoV-2, is where the repertoires were released. Deeply sampled blood TCRbeta repertoires from subjects exposed to, actively infected with, or recovered from COVID-19 were included in the dataset. The samples were drawn from two sources: the first 160 participants of the ongoing ImmuneRACE study, and 950 to 1,500 subjects contributed by 6 global collaborators. Samples covering the acute and convalescent phases of COVID-19 were provided by collaborators in the United States, Italy and Spain. Nearly every sample came with metadata listing a de-identified subject ID, COVID-19 status, age in years and sex. The prospective study material was composed of cDNA or gDNA derived from T cells, B-cell-depleted T cells, or PBMCs.

In the prospective study, participants were about 18 to 95 years old, resided in about two dozen geographic areas of the United States, and were enrolled through a virtual design. To assign participants to cohorts, the prospective study relied on clinical history that participants themselves reported in a screening survey and a study questionnaire. Mobile phlebotomists in the prospective study collected whole blood, serum and a nasopharyngeal or oropharyngeal swab from every participant. Prospective study participants could optionally give additional blood draws and questionnaires over an approximately two-month period. Blood samples from the prospective study were shipped frozen or at room temperature prior to DNA extraction. General study outcomes and caveats: The quantity of clinical and demographic metadata differed by source and by participant and was supplied without curation.

The germline V gene yields SGDLS for CDR1 and YYNGEE for CDR2. The CDR3, cysteine through phenylalanine, is 18 amino acids long. The only DNA kept is the CDR3, 54 bases in frame from the first base. Ends trimmed: V by 3 bases, J by 5 bases; bases unmatched to a gene: 13. A word on this clone: The specificity of this receptor is unknown. Base qualities were left out, and no much larger clone turns up one base away.

The immunoSEQ Assay, a bias-controlled multiplex PCR, was used to amplify TCRbeta CDR3 regions from genomic DNA. Per the authors' processing: Nucleated cell counts per sample were estimated from amplification of reference gene primers within the assay. Sequence reads were collapsed and filtered to measure the absolute abundance of every unique TCRbeta CDR3 rearrangement. Productive Simpson clonality was computed per sample as the square root of Simpson's diversity index over productive rearrangements. The clones in this table, taken by TCRdb from immuneACCESS, are in-frame only. Not every clone is retained; where verified, under half of the shortfall comes from an unresolved V gene, and the cause of the rest is unknown. The D gene and trimming were derived from the DNA, and the V and J assignments and clone size from that table. Across this sample there are fewer than 350,000 clones, with 88% seen only once. 2% of the sample belongs to the ten largest clones.

Rearrangement joined TRBV9 to TRBJ2-2; 10 of the junction bases match TRBD2. This receptor was obtained from a woman in her sixties or seventies in a cohort exposed to, infected with or recovered from COVID-19 (not recorded which). The sample taken for sequencing was PBMCs or T cells enriched from blood (not recorded which). CDR3 reads: CASSEPLASGSRTGELFF. The nucleotides are TGTGCCAGCAGCGAGCCCCTCGCTAGCGGGAGTCGAACCGGGGAGCTGTTTTTT.